These T cell receptor beta chains were read from a single sample in a study of OX40 agonist ivuxolimab in advanced cancers. Using immunoSEQ multiplex PCR, the repertoire was profiled, and TCRdb retains in-frame clones only, with some absent. Among some 84,000 clones listed, about 88% were seen once. Sequenced material: CD4+ or CD8+ T cells sorted from blood, taken in a trial of the OX40 agonist ivuxolimab. These receptors originate from an adult with an advanced solid tumor such as melanoma, head and neck, liver or kidney cancer. Both conserved end residues are part of each CDR3. D genes are given only for firm matches. Part of the rows lack a size; the others show once, few, many or a class for expanded clones.

v_gene	d_gene	j_gene	abundance	CDR3nt	CDR3aa
TRBV6-5	-	TRBJ2-3	-	TGTGCCAGCAGTTACGGGGGGGGCCGGGTCGATACGCAGTATTTT	CASSYGGGRVDTQYF
TRBV4-2	TRBD2	TRBJ2-3	-	TGTGCCAGCAGCCAAGTTATTCTAGCGGGAGGGGCAGATACGCAGTATTTT	CASSQVILAGGADTQYF
TRBV2	-	TRBJ1-3	-	TGTGCCAGCAGTGAAGCCACCGGGCTCGGAAACACCATATATTTT	CASSEATGLGNTIYF
TRBV23-1	-	TRBJ1-2	-	TGCGCCAGCACCCCTTTTTGGCTGGGACATGGCTACACCTTC	CASTPFWLGHGYTF
TRBV9	-	TRBJ1-1	-	TGTGCCAGCAGCGTAGCTGTGGTGGGGGAAACTGAAGCTTTCTTT	CASSVAVVGETEAFF
TRBV5-1	-	TRBJ1-4	-	TGCGCCAGCAGCTTTGGGTCGGCAACTAATGAAAAACTGTTTTTT	CASSFGSATNEKLFF
TRBV9	-	TRBJ2-7	-	TGTGCCAGCAGCGGGGTAAGCTACGAGCAGTACTTC	CASSGVSYEQYF
TRBV5-6	-	TRBJ1-4	-	TGTGCCAGCAGCCGGGACGGCATTTGGGAAAAACTGTTTTTT	CASSRDGIWEKLFF
TRBV19	-	TRBJ1-5	once	TGTGCCAGTGGCCCCTGGCCCCAGCATTTT	CASGPWPQHF
TRBV7-3	TRBD1	TRBJ2-3	-	TGTGCCAGCAGCTTAGGTACAGGGGATAGATTCACAGATACGCAGTATTTT	CASSLGTGDRFTDTQYF
TRBV18	-	TRBJ2-3	-	TGTGCCAGCTCACTTTTGGGGGATAGCACAGATACGCAGTATTTT	CASSLLGDSTDTQYF
TRBV10-3	-	TRBJ2-7	-	TGTGCCATCAGGGGGGGTGAACGGTCTGGGGAGCAGTACTTC	CAIRGGERSGEQYF